This record looks at one TCR beta chain sequence and its context. Its antigen is undetermined. The CDR3 is made up of 15 amino acids. V lost 5 bases to trimming and J lost 3 bases; unmatched junction nucleotides: 10. Germline-derived CDR1 and CDR2 are MDHEN and SYDVKM. This sample was taken from a study of T cell responses to AZD1222 COVID-19 vaccine. Study-wide results and limits: Reportedly, nearly half of unique spike TCRs recognized epitopes outside B.1.351/B.1.1.7 mutations. It should be noted that donors were predominantly white British and more often female, and clonal diversity was possibly underestimated. Two doses of AZD1222 preceded a rise in Spike-specific TCR breadth and depth. None of the repertoires were sampled until the peak T cell response had passed.

The table came from immunoSEQ multiplex PCR; TCRdb's copy has only in-frame clones and leaves some out. The data show about 80,000 clones, with around 90% seen just once and approximately 8% held by the top ten. The sequencing here drew on peripheral blood, taken 28 days after the second AZD1222 dose. This TCR was recovered from an adult who received the AZD1222 COVID-19 vaccine. V and J are TRBV28 and TRBJ2-7; TRBD1 matches 7 bases. DNA for the CDR3: TGTGCCAGCAGTCCCAATCGACAGGGTCGCTACGAGCAGTACTTC. This sequence encodes CASSPNRQGRYEQYF.